One sample yielded the 17 T cell receptor beta chains listed below, sequenced in a study of brain T cells in children with intractable seizures. Clones were read by immunoSEQ multiplex PCR, and TCRdb kept only the in-frame ones, dropping some. The table includes 300,000 to 400,000 clones, 93% detected once. Described time point: blood from clinic visit 5 months post-surgery; TSC patient then seizure free. This specimen was peripheral blood, taken more than 4 months after surgery. The source of these receptors is a boy in the first two years of life with tuberous sclerosis and intractable seizures.

The gene calls are TRBV30 and TRBJ1-2, with D uncertain. The CDR3 is 14 residues long. Germline assignment: CDR1 GTSNPN and CDR2 SVGIG (reference sequence). V was clipped by 0 bases and J by 7 bases, with 15 bases between them. The DNA of the CDR3 is TGTGCCTGGAGTGTAGATGTGGGTTTTGGTGGCTACACCTTC. Residues: CAWSVDVGFGGYTF.

This chain connects TRBV29-1 to TRBJ2-1; D could derive from TRBD1 or TRBD2 (5 bases each). Deletions cut 4 bases from V and 4 bases from J, with 11 bases between. The germline V gene encodes CDR1 SQVTM and CDR2 ANQGSEA. The CDR3 runs 13 residues. CDR3 nucleotide sequence: TGCAGCGTTGGAAGGGACCCTTACAATGAGCAGTTCTTC. Translated, it gives CSVGRDPYNEQFF.

The gene calls are TRBV7-9 and TRBJ1-1, with a weak D call TRBD1 (5 bases). The CDR3 loop spans 13 amino acids. Trimming took off 3 bases at V and 6 bases at J, with 11 bases between the two ends. From germline, CDR1 is SEHNR and CDR2 FQNEAQ (reference sequence). The chain's CDR3 is CASSFAGTAEAFF. The CDR3 DNA follows: TGTGCCAGCAGCTTCGCCGGGACGGCTGAAGCTTTCTTT.

In this sample, this clone turned up once. An end of the junction does not agree with germline; a read error may underlie this. The CDR3, as DNA: TGCAGCGTTGATCTTGGGGACACCTTT. This translates into CSVDLGDTF. The chain couples TRBV29-1 to TRBJ1-1; D possibly corresponds to TRBD1 (6 bases). CDR3 size: 9 residues. Germline CDR1 and CDR2: SQVTM and ANQGSEA.

The rearrangement uses TRBV5-4 and TRBJ2-7, with 11 bases matching TRBD2. Looked up from germline, CDR1 is SGHNT and CDR2 is YYREEE (reference sequence). The CDR3 extends over 15 amino acids. Trimming cost V 3 bases and J 5 bases; bases outside gene matches: 7. The CDR3 coding sequence is TGTGCCAGCAGCTCATTTAGCGGGGGGGGGAACGAGCAGTACTTC. It codes for CASSSFSGGGNEQYF.

The chain couples TRBV3-1 (or the pseudogene TRBV3-2) to TRBJ2-3; 11 bases map to TRBD2. Per germline, CDR1 LGHDT and CDR2 YNNKEL (reference sequence). The CDR3 spans 14 residues. Trimming removed 3 bases from V and 6 bases from J; junction bases left unmatched: 2. CDR3: CASSHTSGSDTQYF. The DNA of the CDR3 is TGTGCCAGCAGCCACACTAGCGGGAGTGATACGCAGTATTTT.

This sequence joins TRBV6-5 and TRBJ2-3; no clear D gene. Trimming cost V 8 bases and J 0 bases, with 12 bases left between them. Germline V lookup: CDR1 MNHEY, CDR2 SVGAGI. This CDR3 spans 14 amino acids. The CDR3 DNA reads as TGTGCCAGCCGTCTTTGGCCCAGCACAGATACGCAGTATTTT. As protein: CASRLWPSTDTQYF.

In this sample, this clone turned up once. This chain uses TRBV7-9 with TRBJ1-1; the D is unclear. Germline V gene lookup returns CDR1 SEHNR and CDR2 FQNEAQ (reference sequence). V was trimmed by 4 bases and J by 2 bases, leaving 11 bases between them. This CDR3 is built from 14 residues. This CDR3 reads CASSSKTKNTEAFF. CDR3 DNA: TGTGCCAGCAGCTCAAAGACTAAAAACACTGAAGCTTTCTTT. Full variable domain (rest looked up from reference TRBV7-9 and TRBJ1-1): DTGVSQNPRHKITKRGQNVTFRCDPISEHNRLYWYRQTLGQGPEFLTYFQNEAQLEKSRLLSDRFSAERPKGSFSTLEIQRTEQGDSAMYLCASSSKTKNTEAFFGQGTRLTVV.

V is TRBV12-3 or TRBV12-4 and J is TRBJ2-7; D ambiguous. V dropped 5 bases and J dropped 3 bases, with 11 bases sitting between them. This CDR3 spans 13 amino acids. CDR3 in amino acids: CASSPRLVYEQYF. The CDR3 DNA is TGTGCCAGCAGTCCAAGGTTGGTCTACGAGCAGTACTTC.

The V gene is TRBV7-9, the J gene TRBJ2-7, with TRBD1 identical over 8 bases. The V and J ends lost 1 base and 2 bases, in that order; junction bases with no gene match: 10. This CDR3 spans 17 amino acids. Looked up from germline, CDR1 is SEHNR and CDR2 is FQNEAQ (reference sequence). CDR3 residues: CASSLGAPGGAPYEQYF. The CDR3 region has the DNA TGTGCCAGCAGCTTAGGAGCTCCAGGGGGCGCCCCCTACGAGCAGTACTTC.

V and J are TRBV30 and TRBJ1-3, with D tentatively TRBD1 (6 bases). CDR1 is GTSNPN and CDR2 is SVGIG in the germline V gene (reference sequence). This CDR3 has 15 amino acids. Deletions cut 3 bases from V and 2 bases from J, with 14 bases between. Here the CDR3 reads CAWRSGGKAGNTIYF. The CDR3 DNA reads as TGTGCCTGGAGATCTGGGGGCAAGGCTGGAAACACCATATATTTT.

The chain joins TRBV16 to TRBJ1-2, with D unresolved. This CDR3 has 16 amino acids. In germline, CDR1 is KGHSY, CDR2 FQNENV. The V gene lost 4 bases and the J gene lost 3 bases, with 18 bases spanning the gap. CDR3 nucleotide sequence: TGTGCCAGCAGCCGCTCACAGAAAATTGTGGACTATGGCTACACCTTC. It is translated as CASSRSQKIVDYGYTF.

The J gene is TRBJ1-2, the V gene TRBV3-1 (or the pseudogene TRBV3-2); perhaps TRBD1 as D (5 bases). CDR3 length equals 14 residues. Per germline, CDR1 LGHDT and CDR2 YNNKEL (reference sequence). V was clipped by 4 bases and J by 8 bases, with 17 bases between them. The CDR3 region is CASSPPGTVFGYTF. DNA of the CDR3: TGTGCCAGCAGCCCCCCGGGGACGGTCTTCGGCTACACCTTC.

The chain links TRBV10-3 to TRBJ2-7, with TRBD1 as a possible D gene (5 bases). The CDR3 loop spans 16 amino acids. Germline V gene data show CDR1 as ENHRY and CDR2 as SYGVKD. Trimming pared 0 bases from V and 2 bases from J, leaving 14 bases between. CDR3: CAISESSPTGTYEQYF. The DNA for the CDR3 is TGTGCCATCAGTGAGTCGAGTCCTACAGGAACCTACGAGCAGTACTTC.

This clone was recorded a few times. The chain links TRBV11-3 to TRBJ2-5; D could derive from TRBD1 or TRBD2 (5 bases each). This CDR3 region has 14 residues. V was shortened by 5 bases and J by 2 bases, with 12 bases between the two germline ends. Germline assignment: CDR1 SGHNT and CDR2 YENEEA. In DNA form, the CDR3 reads TGTGCCAGCAGCCCCGCGAGGGGTCAAGAGACCCAGTACTTC. Its translation: CASSPARGQETQYF.

Here the CDR3 DNA reads TGTGCCAGCAGCGCTAGTGGGGGGTTGAACACTGAAGCTTTCTTT. This sequence encodes CASSASGGLNTEAFF. The genes are TRBV5-4 and TRBJ1-1; perhaps TRBD1 as D (5 bases). The CDR3 consists of 15 residues. The germline V gene has CDR1 SGHNT and CDR2 YYREEE (reference sequence). Trimming removed 4 bases from V and 0 bases from J, with 13 bases in between.

CDR3 residues: CASSLALDRTSGANVLTF. DNA for the CDR3: TGTGCCAGCAGCTTAGCGCTTGACAGGACCTCTGGGGCCAACGTCCTGACTTTC. This chain joins TRBV7-6 and TRBJ2-6; the D gene is possibly TRBD1 (6 bases). Germline CDR1 and CDR2: SGHVS and FNYEAQ. The V end was cut by 0 bases, the J end by 0 bases, with 12 bases between. There are 18 residues in the CDR3.